The 17 T cell receptor beta chains below were found in one sample sequenced in a study of cytomegalovirus exposure and HLA in healthy donors. Researchers ran the PCR with 60 Vbeta and 13 Jbeta primers. Assay: immunoSEQ multiplex PCR; the TCRdb copy retains only in-frame clones and omits some. Of 75,000 to 85,000 clones in the sample, about three quarters were seen once. The sequencing input was PBMCs. Every receptor here comes from a male donor in good health and CMV-seronegative.

The chain combines TRBV11-2 with TRBJ1-2, with D possibly TRBD1 on 5 matching bases. The CDR3 runs 14 residues. The germline gives CDR1 SGHAT, CDR2 FQNNGV. V lost 0 bases, J lost 7 bases, and 12 bases lay in between. The CDR3: CASSLDRADGGYTF. As DNA, the CDR3 is TGTGCCAGCAGCTTAGACAGGGCTGATGGTGGCTACACCTTC.

The chain joins TRBV9 to TRBJ2-2; D not certain. This CDR3 has 14 amino acids. Trimming shortened V by 2 bases and J by 1 base, and 6 bases separated the two germline ends. The V gene's germline CDR1 is SGDLS and CDR2 YYNGEE. Here the CDR3 reads CASSVGMNTGELFF. The CDR3 nucleotides are TGTGCCAGCAGCGTTGGCATGAACACCGGGGAGCTGTTTTTT. Drawing the rest from reference TRBV9 and TRBJ2-2, the complete variable domain is DSGVTQTPKHLITATGQRVTLRCSPRSGDLSVYWYQQSLDQGLQFLIQYYNGEERAKGNILERFSAQQFPDLHSELNLSSLELGDSALYFCASSVGMNTGELFFGEGSRLTVL.

This rearrangement joins TRBV10-3 to TRBJ1-3, with a weak D call TRBD1 (5 bases). The germline V and J ends were trimmed by 10 bases and 0 bases, with 16 bases remaining between them. Germline V gives CDR1 ENHRY, CDR2 SYGVKD. The CDR3 has 15 residues. The DNA of the CDR3 is TGTGCCACCGCTGCGGGGGGGAGCTCTGGAAACACCATATATTTT. Translation: CATAAGGSSGNTIYF.

CDR3 DNA sequence: TGTGCCAGCAGTATTCAGCGGGAGGCAGATACGCAGTATTTT. It translates to CASSIQREADTQYF. The V gene is TRBV6-5, the J gene TRBJ2-3, with TRBD2 matching over 9 bases. Losses at the gene ends were 5 bases for V and 4 bases for J; bases not matched to a gene: 4. The CDR3 is made up of 14 amino acids. Germline V gene lookup returns CDR1 MNHEY and CDR2 SVGAGI.

The V gene is TRBV7-6, the J gene TRBJ2-1; 10 nucleotides align to TRBD2. V trimming: 1 base; J trimming: 3 bases; junction bases outside the gene matches: 6. Germline CDR1 SGHVS, CDR2 FNYEAQ. The CDR3 has 17 amino acids. The CDR3 DNA is TGTGCCAGCAGCTTAGTGTTAGCGGGAGGAATCTACAATGAGCAGTTCTTC. The encoded protein is CASSLVLAGGIYNEQFF. Variable domain in full (rest from reference TRBV7-6 and TRBJ2-1): GAGVSQSPRYKVTKRGQDVALRCDPISGHVSLYWYRQALGQGPEFLTYFNYEAQQDKSGLPNDRFSAERPEGSISTLTIQRTEQRDSAMYRCASSLVLAGGIYNEQFFGPGTRLTVL.

The V and J genes are TRBV9 and TRBJ2-5, with TRBD1 matching 7 bases. The V and J ends lost 4 bases and 5 bases, in that order; junction bases with no gene match: 17. CDR1 and CDR2 (germline): SGDLS, YYNGEE. The CDR3 length is 17 residues. DNA for the CDR3: TGTGCCAGCAGCCCAACCGACAGGGTTAGCTTGGGTGAGACCCAGTACTTC. Translating it yields CASSPTDRVSLGETQYF.

This clone has just a few counts. V and J are TRBV27 and TRBJ2-7, with 8 bases identical to TRBD2. The CDR3 is 15 residues long. Trimming took 5 bases from V and 2 from J; bases not matched to a gene: 8. Germline CDR1 and CDR2: MNHEY and SMNVEV (reference sequence). The CDR3 DNA follows: TGTGCCAGCAGTCCCATAGCGGGAATTACCTACGAGCAGTACTTC. This gives the protein CASSPIAGITYEQYF.

Remarks on this clone: The junction shows a germline mismatch at one end, possibly a read error. J is TRBJ2-7 and V is TRBV2, with D maybe TRBD1 (6 bases). Germline V gene sequence: CDR1 SNHLY, CDR2 FYNNEI. The CDR3 is 12 residues long. This chain's CDR3 is CASSQQGYGQYF. In nucleotides, the CDR3 is TGTGCCAGCAGTCAACAGGGCTACGGGCAGTACTTC.

The V call is TRBV19, the J call TRBJ2-3, with D possibly being TRBD2 (5 bases). Germline lookup yields CDR1 LNHDA and CDR2 SQIVND (reference sequence). The CDR3 sequence is 14 residues long. Trimming took 4 bases from V and 6 from J, leaving 14 bases between them. The CDR3 loop is CASSTSAAPDTQYF. The CDR3 nucleotides are TGTGCCAGTAGTACCTCAGCGGCTCCGGATACGCAGTATTTT.

The chain couples TRBV28 to TRBJ2-1, with TRBD1 as a possible D gene (6 bases). The CDR3 runs to 15 residues. Trimming removed 2 bases at V and 2 bases at J, with 10 bases between. Germline V gene sequence: CDR1 MDHEN, CDR2 SYDVKM. The CDR3 reads CASSLDQGPYNEQFF. CDR3 DNA sequence: TGTGCCAGCAGTTTAGACCAGGGGCCCTACAATGAGCAGTTCTTC. Complete variable domain (other parts from reference TRBV28 and TRBJ2-1): DVKVTQSSRYLVKRTGEKVFLECVQDMDHENMFWYRQDPGLGLRLIYFSYDVKMKEKGDIPEGYSVSREKKERFSLILESASTNQTSMYLCASSLDQGPYNEQFFGPGTRLTVL.

V usage is TRBV30 and J usage is TRBJ1-2, with D possibly TRBD1 on 5 matching bases. The germline V gene encodes CDR1 GTSNPN and CDR2 SVGIG (reference sequence). Trimming took 7 bases from V and 4 from J, leaving 13 bases between them. The CDR3 is 12 residues long. The CDR3 spells CAFDRLGYGYTF. CDR3 nucleotides: TGTGCCTTCGACAGATTGGGCTATGGCTACACCTTC.

The chain recombines TRBV2 with TRBJ1-5; D gene unclear. The V end was cut by 3 bases, the J end by 4 bases, with 13 bases between. There are 15 residues in the CDR3. The germline V gene has CDR1 SNHLY and CDR2 FYNNEI. CDR3 sequence reads: CASSESAATNQPQHF. In nucleotides, the CDR3 is TGTGCCAGCAGTGAGTCGGCGGCCACAAATCAGCCCCAGCATTTT.

The V gene is TRBV7-8, the J gene TRBJ2-1; tentative D call: TRBD1 (6 bases). Germline V CDR1 and CDR2: SGHVS, FQNEAQ. Between the trimmed V and J ends, which lost 5 bases and 4 bases, there was a span of 18 bases. CDR3 length: 16 amino acids. CDR3 in DNA: TGTGCCAGCAGCCGCATAACAGGGTTCCCTTACAATGAGCAGTTCTTC. Residues: CASSRITGFPYNEQFF.

This chain uses TRBV5-5 with TRBJ1-1; 8 bases line up with TRBD1. There are 19 residues in the CDR3. The V segment lost 2 bases and the J segment 0 bases; nucleotides outside the gene matches: 15. Germline V gene data show CDR1 as SGHKS and CDR2 as YYEKEE (reference sequence). The CDR3 sequence: CASSFGQGALHDMNTEAFF. As DNA, the CDR3 is TGTGCCAGCAGCTTTGGGCAGGGGGCGTTACATGATATGAACACTGAAGCTTTCTTT.

The chain recombines TRBV28 with TRBJ1-2; possible D gene TRBD1, 6 bases. The CDR3 length is 15 residues. Germline loops: CDR1 MDHEN, CDR2 SYDVKM. V gave up 5 bases and J gave up 8 bases, with 21 bases separating them. The CDR3 sequence is CASSTLYPRQGGYTF. In DNA form, the CDR3 reads TGTGCCAGCAGTACGCTATACCCACGGCAGGGGGGCTACACCTTC.

This clone occurred once. This chain links TRBV6-5 with TRBJ1-4, with D perhaps matching TRBD1 (5 bases). The CDR3 runs to 14 residues. V was pared by 5 bases and J by 2 bases, with 9 bases between. Germline-derived CDR1 and CDR2 are MNHEY and SVGAGI. CDR3 region: CASSPGTTNEKLFF. In nucleotides, the CDR3 is TGTGCCAGCAGTCCAGGGACTACTAATGAAAAACTGTTTTTT.

This chain links TRBV10-3 with TRBJ2-7, with D hard to call. Germline values: CDR1 ENHRY, CDR2 SYGVKD. The CDR3 is 13 amino acids. The V and J ends lost 4 bases and 0 bases respectively, with 7 bases between them. CDR3 coding DNA: TGTGCCATCAGTGTACAGAGCTCCTACGAGCAGTACTTC. Translation gives CAISVQSSYEQYF.